The 25 T cell receptor beta chains reported below all come from one sample, sequenced in a study of T cells in localized non-small cell lung cancer (dated by TCRdb to 2018 to 2020). Library preparation employed the immunoSEQ multiplex PCR assay. TCRdb provides this immuneACCESS table in a form limited to in-frame rearrangements. Some clones are lacking; in checked studies, under half of them reflect an unresolved V gene, and why the rest are absent is not known. The sample profile shows 10,000 to 12,000 clones; roughly 77% of them were found once. The top ten clones comprise roughly a third of the sample. Sequenced material: peripheral blood, taken before any cancer treatment. Source of these receptors: a male donor at least 60 years old with stage I lung adenocarcinoma.

V usage is TRBV5-8 and J usage is TRBJ2-5, with 9 bases lining up with TRBD1. Germline V gene sequence: CDR1 SGHTS, CDR2 YDEGEE. With 1 base clipped from V and 5 bases from J, the junction kept 12 bases outside the gene matches. The CDR3 has 17 amino acids. CDR3 sequence (DNA): TGTGCCAGCAGCTTGAACAGGGGGCGAGGAGAGCGGGAGACCCAGTACTTC. Translated: CASSLNRGRGERETQYF.

J is TRBJ2-5 and V is TRBV5-1; possibly TRBD1 for D (5 bases). CDR1 and CDR2 from the germline V gene are SGHRS and YFSETQ. The V end was cut by 2 bases, the J end by 5 bases, with 13 bases between. This CDR3 is 14 amino acids long. The CDR3, as DNA: TGCGCCAGCAGCTTAGCAGGGATTAAGGAGACCCAGTACTTC. Translation: CASSLAGIKETQYF. Supplemented by reference TRBV5-1 and TRBJ2-5, the full variable domain reads KAGVTQTPRYLIKTRGQQVTLSCSPISGHRSVSWYQQTPGQGLQFLFEYFSETQRNKGNFPGRFSGRQFSNSRSEMNVSTLELGDSALYLCASSLAGIKETQYFGPGTRLLVL.

The rearrangement uses TRBV6-1 and TRBJ2-6; TRBD1 matches at 8 bases. Trimming at V came to 5 bases and at J to 2 bases, leaving 2 bases not matched to a gene. The CDR3 covers 15 residues. Per germline, CDR1 MNHNS and CDR2 SASEGT. The CDR3 loop is CASSQQGAGANVLTF. The CDR3 nucleotides read TGTGCCAGCAGTCAACAGGGGGCTGGGGCCAACGTCCTGACTTTC.

This clone is medium-sized (0.01 to 0.1%) by share. The chain recombines TRBV7-6 with TRBJ2-1; 13 bases map to TRBD2. The CDR3 runs 14 residues. J lost 5 bases, V lost 6 bases, and 1 base had no gene match. The germline gives CDR1 SGHVS, CDR2 FNYEAQ. CDR3 coding DNA: TGTGCCAGCAGAGGACTAGCGGGGGACAATGAGCAGTTCTTC. The encoded protein is CASRGLAGDNEQFF.

The chain uses TRBV7-9 and TRBJ2-3; D is uncertain. The CDR3 totals 15 residues. V was shortened by 3 bases and J by 2 bases, with 12 bases between the two germline ends. Germline CDR1 reads SEHNR; CDR2 reads FQNEAQ (reference sequence). In nucleotides, the CDR3 is TGTGCCAGCAGCTTCTTGCTAGAACACACAGATACGCAGTATTTT. The encoded protein is CASSFLLEHTDTQYF.

The J gene is TRBJ2-1, the V gene TRBV9; unclear D gene. Germline CDR1 reads SGDLS; CDR2 reads YYNGEE. V dropped 3 bases and J dropped 7 bases, with 17 bases sitting between them. The CDR3 contains 15 residues. The CDR3 DNA reads as TGTGCCAGCAGCGCTATTTTGGGCCTTTGGAATGAGCAGTTCTTC. Translation gives CASSAILGLWNEQFF.

This chain connects TRBV18 to TRBJ2-3; D is possibly TRBD2 (6 bases). CDR1 is KGHSH and CDR2 is LQKENI in the germline V gene. The ends were cut back, 2 bases at V and 0 bases at J, with 9 bases in the middle. CDR3 length: 15 residues. The CDR3 reads CASSPNAGSTDTQYF. The CDR3 bases are TGTGCCAGCTCACCAAACGCGGGGAGCACAGATACGCAGTATTTT.

In DNA form, the CDR3 reads TGTGCCATCAGTGCAGGCGGGACAGATGAGCAGTTCTTC. It encodes CAISAGGTDEQFF. J is TRBJ2-1 and V is TRBV10-3, with D maybe TRBD1 (7 bases). CDR3 length: 13 residues. From germline, CDR1 is ENHRY and CDR2 SYGVKD. V was pared by 4 bases and J by 8 bases, with 12 bases between.

The chain employs TRBV18 and TRBJ2-7, with 8 bases identical to TRBD1. The V gene end was trimmed by 3 bases and the J gene end by 6 bases; junction bases not matched to a gene: 1. The CDR3 consists of 12 residues. The germline CDR1 and CDR2 sequences are KGHSH and LQKENI. CDR3 loop: CASSPTGVEQYF. The CDR3 DNA sequence: TGTGCCAGCTCACCGACAGGGGTCGAGCAGTACTTC.

This sequence joins TRBV15 and TRBJ2-5; D unresolved. The CDR3 loop spans 16 amino acids. Trimming removed 0 bases from V and 5 bases from J, with 16 bases in between. Germline values: CDR1 LNHNV, CDR2 YYDKDF (reference sequence). CDR3 in amino acids: CATSRDLRSATETQYF. CDR3 DNA: TGTGCCACCAGCAGAGATTTAAGGTCGGCGACGGAGACCCAGTACTTC.

This chain uses TRBV4-2 with TRBJ2-2, with 9 bases lining up with TRBD2. V lost 1 base and J lost 6; bases outside the gene matches: 6. The CDR3 totals 16 residues. Germline CDR1 LGHNA, CDR2 YNFKEQ. This CDR3 reads CASSQVLGTSPGELFF. For the CDR3, the DNA is TGTGCCAGCAGCCAAGTTTTAGGGACTAGCCCCGGGGAGCTGTTTTTT.

This clone appeared a single time. The rearrangement uses TRBV6-5 and TRBJ2-1; the D gene is possibly TRBD2 (6 bases). Per the germline V gene, CDR1 is MNHEY and CDR2 is SVGAGI. V was trimmed by 2 bases and J by 9 bases, leaving 8 bases between them. The CDR3 length is 12 residues. The CDR3: CASSYLGGEQFF. CDR3 nucleotides: TGTGCCAGCAGTTACCTGGGGGGTGAGCAGTTCTTC.

This clone was observed a single time. V is TRBV6-5 and J is TRBJ2-7; a possible D gene is TRBD2 (5 bases). This CDR3 has 12 residues. V was clipped by 8 bases and J by 0 bases, with 8 bases between them. Germline CDR1 and CDR2: MNHEY and SVGAGI. The chain's CDR3 is CASRGSSYEQYF. The CDR3 coding sequence is TGTGCCAGCCGGGGAAGCTCCTACGAGCAGTACTTC.

This sequence joins TRBV7-2 and TRBJ1-6, with 9 bases lining up with TRBD1. The trim removed 4 bases at V and 5 bases at J, leaving 6 bases unmatched. The CDR3 sequence is 16 residues long. Germline assignment: CDR1 SGHTA and CDR2 FQGNSA. CDR3 sequence reads: CASSSRDRADNSPLHF. In DNA form, the CDR3 reads TGTGCCAGCAGCTCGAGGGACAGGGCGGATAATTCACCCCTCCACTTT.

The chain is built from TRBV19 and TRBJ1-1; weak D call: TRBD1 (6 bases). V lost 5 bases and J 10 bases, leaving 20 bases between the germline ends. The CDR3 runs to 14 residues. Germline CDR1 is LNHDA and CDR2 is SQIVND (reference sequence). CDR3 protein: CASSSQGSSFGAFF. CDR3 sequence (DNA): TGTGCCAGTAGTTCCCAGGGGTCAAGTTTTGGAGCTTTCTTT.

This clone was observed once. The chain recombines TRBV7-2 with TRBJ1-1; 10 positions agree with TRBD1. Per germline, CDR1 SGHTA and CDR2 FQGNSA. There are 15 residues in the CDR3. V lost 5 bases, J lost 7 bases, and 10 bases stayed unmatched. For the CDR3, the DNA is TGTGCCAGCAGCCGGTGGGACAGGGGCCGCTTTGAAGCTTTCTTT. It specifies CASSRWDRGRFEAFF.

The chain recombines TRBV6-6 with TRBJ1-1; 8 nucleotides line up with TRBD1. Germline trimming cut 6 bases from V and 7 bases from J; bases unmatched to any gene: 7. Germline V CDR1 and CDR2: MNHNY, SVGAGI (reference sequence). The CDR3 totals 13 residues. The DNA of the CDR3 is TGTGCCAGCAGCCCAGACAGGGGAGATGAAGCTTTCTTT. It is translated as CASSPDRGDEAFF.

This clone was seen more than once but under ten times. The CDR3 sequence is CASNLGQGKQPQHF. CDR3 DNA: TGTGCCAGCAACCTGGGACAGGGAAAACAGCCCCAGCATTTT. J is TRBJ1-5 and V is TRBV28; 9 positions match TRBD1. Trimming took 7 bases from V and 7 from J; bases not matched to a gene: 8. CDR1 is MDHEN, CDR2 SYDVKM, per germline. The length of the CDR3 is 14 residues.

The gene calls are TRBV2 and TRBJ1-1; no clear D. The germline V and J ends were trimmed by 5 bases and 0 bases, with 7 bases remaining between them. Germline V gives CDR1 SNHLY, CDR2 FYNNEI. The CDR3 has 13 residues. CDR3 region: CASSPRLNTEAFF. The DNA for the CDR3 is TGTGCCAGCAGTCCCAGGCTGAACACTGAAGCTTTCTTT.

Only a few counts were recorded for this clone. The sample holds other DNA sequences that translate to the same CDR3. V usage is TRBV19 and J usage is TRBJ1-4; 8 bases are shared with TRBD1. The germline gives CDR1 LNHDA, CDR2 SQIVND (reference sequence). The CDR3 length is 14 residues. V lost 9 bases, J lost 7 bases, and 10 bases stayed unmatched. Written as DNA, the CDR3 is TGTGCCAGCCGCGGGGGCAGGGGGCGTGAAAAACTGTTTTTT. Its protein is CASRGGRGREKLFF.

This chain links TRBV9 with TRBJ2-7; TRBD2 might be the D (6 bases). The CDR3 is 14 amino acids. CDR1 SGDLS and CDR2 YYNGEE come from the germline V gene. V was shortened by 0 bases and J by 0 bases, with 7 bases between the two germline ends. The CDR3 DNA is TGTGCCAGCAGCGTAGGGACTAACTCCTACGAGCAGTACTTC. It yields the protein CASSVGTNSYEQYF.

The CDR3 DNA is TGTGCCAGCAGCTTAGAGTCGGGAAGCTCCTACGAGCAGTACTTC. Protein sequence: CASSLESGSSYEQYF. V usage is TRBV7-2 and J usage is TRBJ2-7; a weak D match, TRBD2 (5 bases). CDR1 is SGHTA, CDR2 FQGNSA, per germline. The CDR3 runs to 15 residues. V lost 1 base to trimming and J lost 0 bases, with 10 bases between them. Full variable domain (remainder filled in from reference TRBV7-2 and TRBJ2-7): GAGVSQSPSNKVTEKGKDVELRCDPISGHTALYWYRQSLGQGLEFLIYFQGNSAPDKSGLPSDRFSAERTGGSVSTLTIQRTQQEDSAVYLCASSLESGSSYEQYFGPGTRLTVT.

This clone was counted a few times. This sequence joins TRBV27 and TRBJ1-2; TRBD1 agrees at 7 bases. V was clipped by 4 bases and J by 7 bases; unmatched bases: 12. Germline V CDR1 and CDR2: MNHEY, SMNVEV (reference sequence). The CDR3 is made up of 15 amino acids. DNA for the CDR3: TGTGCCAGCAGTTCTCCCTGGACAGGCTCGGGTGGCTACACCTTC. It translates to CASSSPWTGSGGYTF.

The chain carries TRBV6-5 and TRBJ2-2, with D unclear. With 4 bases removed from V and 3 bases from J, the gap between germline ends came to 12 bases. The CDR3 runs to 15 residues. In germline, CDR1 is MNHEY, CDR2 SVGAGI. The CDR3 loop is CASSSNRLDTGELFF. In DNA, the CDR3 is TGTGCCAGCAGTTCCAACCGACTGGACACCGGGGAGCTGTTTTTT.

The chain links TRBV18 to TRBJ1-3; D is unresolved. The germline V gene encodes CDR1 KGHSH and CDR2 LQKENI. Between the trimmed V and J ends, which lost 4 bases and 3 bases, there was a span of 16 bases. The CDR3 has 16 residues. Here the CDR3 DNA reads TGTGCCAGCTCACTTGAGTGGGTCCTGGGTGGAAACACCATATATTTT. This sequence encodes CASSLEWVLGGNTIYF.